This record looks at one TCR beta chain sequence and its context. This receptor's antigen is unknown. No per-base quality is available; no much larger clone lies one base away. This sample is drawn from a study of cytomegalovirus exposure and HLA in healthy donors (dated by TCRdb to 2016 to 2017). The study in broad terms: According to an earlier analysis of a few hundred of the donors, about 190 million T cells yielded 117 million unique TCR beta sequences and around 280 Gb of sequence data. The study aimed to test whether cataloging public T cell receptors could reveal signatures of past pathogen exposure. An earlier analysis of some 500 of the donors used high-throughput TCR beta sequencing to judge whether each TCR beta V gene segment behaved as functional or pseudogenic. In the later analysis, no new phenotypic data were used to find candidate immune exposures; instead, reliance was placed on TCR beta sequences and their occurrence across donors. To study patterns of TCR occurrence, a later analysis re-analyzed previously published TCR beta repertoires from 666 donors and added high-resolution HLA genotyping. Because of strong linkage in the cohort, a few DR-DQ haplotypes were treated as single units for association and clustering. The study profiled the T cell repertoires of around 700 subjects by immunosequencing and related them to cytomegalovirus serostatus. The number of donors typed differed by locus, with roughly 620-630 for A, B, C, DRB1 and DQB1, more than 500 for DQA1, over 600 for DPA1, and approximately 470 for DPB1. A later genetic analysis used genome-wide SNP genotypes for about 65% of the 666 donors, treating that subset as a discovery cohort. Among the roughly 400 genotyped donors, approximately 82% belonged to the genetic ancestry cluster associated with self-reported Caucasian donors. Among 300 to 500 genotyped donors of the cohort, an average of approximately 240,000 unique TCR beta nucleotide sequences was sequenced per donor, of which about 19% were non-productive. To predict cytomegalovirus infection status, the study combined high-throughput TCR immunosequencing, statistical association of individual TCRs with disease status, and machine learning. All discovery cohort repertoires had been generated on a single sequencing platform. Besides the first cohort of roughly 700 subjects, a separate validation cohort made up of 120 different subjects was used. Alongside the repertoire data, information on donor age, sex, ethnicity and CMV serostatus was compiled. An early release that covered about 600 HLA-typed donors contained around 300 gigabases of sequencing data and some 87 million unique TCR sequences. HLA typing covered class I and class II loci at four-digit resolution. Study-wide conclusions, independent of this receptor: When HLA alleles, especially DR and DQ, strongly co-occurred, TCR associations were difficult to assign to individual alleles. According to a later genetic analysis, donors in an Asian-associated ancestry cluster had fewer N-insertions in productive TCRs than the approximately 690-donor mean. According to the authors, the approach could potentially be generalized to other disease states and immunological phenotypes. In a later genetic analysis, a missense DCLRE1C variant was associated with V-gene and J-gene trimming of TCR beta chains, and the association was replicated in an independent cohort. An earlier analysis of some 560 of the donors showed that most TCR beta V segments appeared in productive rearrangements either about 90% or about 30% of the time, which broadly matched IMGT annotations. The study listed 150 to 200 TCR beta chains as associated with cytomegalovirus. Most CMV-associated TCR beta chains appeared to be HLA-restricted in a later analysis, and the HLA associations seemed to be driven largely by CMV exposure. Because counts were too low, roughly 18 rarely observed V segments, including chromosome 9 orphons, were left out of the earlier analysis of some 600 of the donors. According to a later analysis, parvovirus B19, influenza, CMV and Epstein-Barr virus appeared linked to several top co-occurrence clusters. Specific HLA alleles were associated with around 18,000 TCR beta sequences at a false discovery rate of 0.05 in a later analysis. The presence/absence analyses assumed that sequencing depth was roughly uniform across donors, and that assumption may not be true. A further reported finding was that TCR beta sequences accurately predicted the HLA-A and HLA-B alleles for most subjects in the first cohort. Cytomegalovirus status was reported to be diagnosed by the classifier with high specificity and sensitivity in both the original and validation cohorts. The only immune exposure information available for the cohort was CMV serostatus. Compared with equally common non-associated chains, HLA-associated TCR beta chains in a later analysis were more clonally expanded and had lower generation probabilities. Linkage disequilibrium might explain the correlated functional status among segregating V segments, but an unknown experimental factor could not be ruled out. A group of highly shared sequence variants was considered likely to be a technical artifact of the sequencing pipeline. Three of the identified cytomegalovirus-associated TCR beta chains were confirmed in vitro to be specific for cytomegalovirus antigens. Most TCR sequences were observed very rarely across donors, whereas some public TCRs were present in many individuals. In this cohort, only TCR beta chains were sequenced, and detectable features were limited by the absence of alpha or paired-chain data. A later analysis found that TCR association rates varied across HLA loci, with DRB1 alleles showing the most associated TCRs and HLA-C alleles the fewest. Because HLA typing was missing for some donors at each locus, association tests included only the typed subset.

Receptor libraries were prepared by the immunoSEQ multiplex PCR assay. For the multiplex PCR, a mixture combining 60 forward primers for TCR Vbeta segments and 13 reverse primers for TCR Jbeta segments was used. The CDR3 region of rearranged TCR beta genes was amplified from genomic DNA by a multiplex PCR assay. The Illumina HiSeq System was used to sequence the amplified TCR beta libraries as 87-base-pair reads. The study's processing was this. In a later analysis, 77 million or so unique TCR beta chains were counted across the approximately 640 repertoires, and roughly 10 million of these chains were shared by at least two donors. Raw reads were error-corrected and collapsed into unique sequences by a nearest-neighbor algorithm in which closely related sequences were merged to remove PCR and sequencing errors. V, D and J gene segments were assigned by aligning CDR3 sequences to IMGT reference sequences. For a sequence to be retained, a match of at least six nucleotides was required to both a V gene segment and a J gene segment. Rearrangements were called productive when the CDR3 lacked stop codons and stayed in frame with V and J; all others were non-productive. CDR3 was defined according to IMGT convention as the region running from the second conserved V-encoded cysteine to the conserved J-encoded phenylalanine. The earlier analysis of about 610 of the donors excluded sequences that lacked an unambiguous match to a single V gene segment. In an earlier analysis of 587 of the donors, V segments were called functional above 56.7% productive rearrangements and were called segregating when the between-donor standard deviation exceeded 5%. A statistical classification framework was built to diagnose cytomegalovirus status from the catalog of TCR beta chain sequences. V and J gene assignment, in a later analysis, came from comparing TCR nucleotide sequences with IMGT/GENE-DB human TR gene sequences. Using the TCRdist pipeline, a later analysis assigned CDR3 sequences along with most-parsimonious VDJ recombination scenarios. In a later analysis, each TCR beta chain was defined by its CDR3 amino acid sequence together with its V-gene family, and reads lacking a unique V-gene family were excluded. To address suspected cross-contamination and a sequencing artifact, a later analysis removed a few hundred highly shared, low-generation-probability nucleotide sequences. A later analysis calculated a clonal expansion index for each public chain from normalized within-repertoire ranks of inferred template counts. In a later analysis, generation probabilities were computed with a VDJ recombination model fitted to out-of-frame rearrangements, and the resulting probabilities were checked against IGoR. In a later analysis, hypergeometric tests were used to score TCR-TCR, TCR-HLA and TCR-CMV co-occurrence, with a repertoire-size bias correction applied to TCR pairs. To estimate false discovery rates, a later analysis permuted the HLA or CMV assignments 20 times. In a later analysis, co-occurring TCRs were grouped using DBSCAN, and TCRdist sequence similarity was added for clustering within HLA-allele-positive subsets. Repertoires with fewer than 30,000 or more than 120,000 public chains were left out of co-occurrence clustering, as were about 5 repertoires with anomalous nucleotide sharing. TCRdb took this table from immuneACCESS and kept in-frame rearrangements with V and J called. Such tables lack part of the clones; where checked against another copy, unresolved V genes explain under half of the gap, and the rest is unexplained. V and J calls and clone size come straight from that table; D and trimming were deduced from the DNA. The sample table records about 120,000 clones; approximately 87% of these occur just once. Around 18% of the sample goes to the ten largest clones.

The cohort was made up of 666 healthy bone marrow donors. Cohort members were all nominally healthy when sampled, although unrecorded immune exposures were likely present. The donor tested CMV seropositive, placing the donor among the 289 seropositive members of the cohort. Each donor provided a peripheral blood sample, and peripheral blood mononuclear cells were used for TCR beta sequencing. The Qiagen DNeasy Blood Extraction Kit was used to extract genomic DNA from the blood cell samples. This TCR came from a man aged 18-30 years in good health and CMV-seropositive. Sequenced material: PBMCs.

CDR3 protein: CASSWTGNTEAFF. In nucleotides, the sequence is TGTGCCAGCAGTTGGACGGGAAACACTGAAGCTTTCTTT. The chain is encoded by TRBV27 joined to TRBJ1-1; the D gene identity is not certain. The CDR3 numbers 13 residues from cysteine through phenylalanine. The only DNA kept is the CDR3, 39 bases in frame from the first base. V is cut by 4 bases and J by 2 bases, and the space between the germline ends is 8 bases. CDR1 is given as MNHEY and CDR2 as SMNVEV, both from the germline V gene (reference sequence).